This T cell receptor (beta chain) was profiled in a study of radiation and T cells in renal cell carcinoma. Assay used: immunoSEQ multiplex PCR; TCRdb lists only in-frame clones, some missing. Here the sample spans about 43,000 clones, roughly 80% being singletons. Stated time point: blood 4 weeks post-SBRT, at nephrectomy. As to treatment: 15 Gy SBRT to primary tumor, nephrectomy 4 weeks later. Nephrectomy followed 15 Gy stereotactic body radiation by 4 weeks. The patient's renal cell carcinoma had clear cell pathology. CDR3 length: 16 amino acids. V lost 2 bases and J lost 4; bases outside the gene matches: 8. The germline CDR1 and CDR2 sequences are SGHNT and YENEEA.

This sample comprised blood, obtained from a patient whose treatment included radiotherapy and nephrectomy. The clonotype comes from a woman in her seventies with renal cell carcinoma. The chain joins TRBV11-3 to TRBJ2-3, with 8 nucleotides matching TRBD2. In DNA, the CDR3 is TGTGCCAGCAGCTTACGGAGCGGGAGCGCGGCAGATACGCAGTATTTT. It specifies CASSLRSGSAADTQYF.